This record looks at one T cell receptor (beta chain) sequence and its context. Splitting of each subset's genomic DNA was done evenly across several immunoSEQ plates. Data came from immunoSEQ multiplex PCR; TCRdb stores just in-frame clones and leaves some out. The data contain about 520,000 clones, approximately 81% of them singletons. The V and J ends lost 2 bases and 5 bases respectively, with 10 bases between them. The CDR3 covers 13 residues. CDR1 and CDR2 (germline): SGHDT, YYEEEE. This sample is drawn from a study of shared clonotypes between healthy human individuals. The specimen was PBMCs. The source of this sequence is a woman aged 40 to 50 in good health. Some clones in this sample may be carry-over from other donors' samples. The rearrangement joins TRBV5-6 to TRBJ2-5; the D gene is possibly TRBD1 (5 bases). This CDR3 reads CASSFWGPETQYF. The CDR3 DNA follows: TGTGCCAGCAGCTTTTGGGGCCCGGAGACCCAGTACTTC.